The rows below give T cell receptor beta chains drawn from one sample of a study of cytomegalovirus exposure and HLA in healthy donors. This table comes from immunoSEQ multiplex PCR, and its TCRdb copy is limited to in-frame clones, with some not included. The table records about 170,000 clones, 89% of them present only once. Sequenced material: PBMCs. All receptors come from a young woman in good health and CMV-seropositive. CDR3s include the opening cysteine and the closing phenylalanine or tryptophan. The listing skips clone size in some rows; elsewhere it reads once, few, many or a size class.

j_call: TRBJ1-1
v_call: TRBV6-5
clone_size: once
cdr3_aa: CASSYRVEGTEAFF

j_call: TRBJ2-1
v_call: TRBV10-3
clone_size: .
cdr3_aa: CAIGSSGRIDEQFF

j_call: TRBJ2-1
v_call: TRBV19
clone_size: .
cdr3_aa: CASSRLAAYNEQFF

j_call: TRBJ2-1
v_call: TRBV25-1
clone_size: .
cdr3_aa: CASSGLVNEQFF

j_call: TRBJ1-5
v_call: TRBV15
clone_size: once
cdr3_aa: CATSRGTEGGQPQHF

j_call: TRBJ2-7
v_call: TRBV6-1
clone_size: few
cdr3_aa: CASSAGTSGSYEQYF

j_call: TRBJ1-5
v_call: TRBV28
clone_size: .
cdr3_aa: CASSLSQDLSNQPQHF

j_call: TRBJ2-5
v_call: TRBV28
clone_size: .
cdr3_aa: CASSSQMTPSRETQYF

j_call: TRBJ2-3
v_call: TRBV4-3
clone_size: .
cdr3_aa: CASSQDIRDTQYF

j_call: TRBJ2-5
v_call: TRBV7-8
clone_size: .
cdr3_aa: CASSLGTNAYRETQYF

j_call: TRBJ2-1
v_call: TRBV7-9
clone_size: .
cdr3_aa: CASSLGLAGGGVIFF

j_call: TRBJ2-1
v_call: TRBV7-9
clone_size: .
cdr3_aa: CASSLGPGENNEQFF

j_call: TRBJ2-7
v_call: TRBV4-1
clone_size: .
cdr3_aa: CASSQAASGRARSYEQYF